These T cell receptor beta chains were read from a single sample in a study of cytomegalovirus exposure and HLA in healthy donors. The data were produced by immunoSEQ multiplex PCR, yet TCRdb's version contains in-frame clones alone and is incomplete. The top ten hold about 8.6% of the sample, which has 100,000 to 120,000 clones, 67% seen once. The sequenced sample consisted of PBMCs. The receptors were gathered from a man between 18 and 35 years old in good health and CMV-seropositive. Both conserved end residues are part of each CDR3. Each record gives: J gene, V gene, clone size, D gene, CDR3 protein, CDR3 DNA. The D gene is left open where the match is weak. Only some rows state a clone size, as once, few, many or a class for expanded clones.

>TRBJ1-2|TRBV6-1|-|TRBD1
CASRGTGRGYGYTF
TGTGCCAGCAGGGGGACAGGTCGAGGGTATGGCTACACCTTC
>TRBJ1-5|TRBV6-1|-|TRBD1
CASSEARRTGNQPQHF
TGTGCCAGCAGTGAAGCGCGTAGGACAGGGAATCAGCCCCAGCATTTT
>TRBJ1-4|TRBV28|-|-
CASRQSTNEKLFF
TGTGCCAGCAGACAGAGTACTAATGAAAAACTGTTTTTT
>TRBJ2-3|TRBV4-2|few|TRBD2
CASSQVGLEGTDTQYF
TGTGCCAGCAGCCAAGTGGGACTAGAAGGCACAGATACGCAGTATTTT
>TRBJ2-3|TRBV2|-|TRBD1
CASRQGATDTQYF
TGTGCCAGCAGACAGGGGGCCACAGATACGCAGTATTTT
>TRBJ2-1|TRBV7-3|-|-
CASSLGYGAGLGNNEQFF
TGTGCCAGCAGCTTAGGTTATGGCGCCGGGTTAGGCAACAATGAGCAGTTCTTC
>TRBJ2-3|TRBV2|-|TRBD2
CASSPGTSGTDTQYF
TGTGCCAGCAGTCCTGGGACTAGCGGCACAGATACGCAGTATTTT
>TRBJ1-6|TRBV6-5|-|-
CASTIALDNSPLHF
TGTGCCAGCACAATAGCTCTAGATAATTCACCCCTCCACTTT
>TRBJ2-3|TRBV2|-|-
CASATSTDTQYF
TGTGCCAGTGCTACTAGCACAGATACGCAGTATTTT
>TRBJ1-1|TRBV6-5|-|-
CASTSWGGEAFF
TGTGCCAGCACCTCCTGGGGGGGTGAAGCTTTCTTT
>TRBJ1-2|TRBV5-6|few|TRBD1
CASSPQVDRGRGANYGYTF
TGTGCCAGCAGCCCTCAGGTCGACAGGGGGCGCGGGGCTAACTATGGCTACACCTTC
>TRBJ1-5|TRBV2|-|-
CASRVGKKGAGQPQHF
TGTGCCAGCAGAGTAGGCAAAAAAGGGGCCGGTCAGCCCCAGCATTTT
>TRBJ1-1|TRBV7-2|few|-
CASSPWAPNTEAFF
TGTGCCAGCAGCCCTTGGGCCCCGAACACTGAAGCTTTCTTT
>TRBJ2-1|TRBV28|-|-
CALSDSYNEQFF
TGTGCCTTATCCGACAGCTACAATGAGCAGTTCTTC
>TRBJ1-1|TRBV6-1|once|-
CASSEYNREAFF
TGTGCCAGCAGTGAATACAACAGGGAAGCTTTCTTT
>TRBJ1-5|TRBV6-1|-|TRBD1
CASKYDRGYDQPQHF
TGTGCCAGCAAGTACGACAGGGGTTATGATCAGCCCCAGCATTTT